These 3 T cell receptor beta chains share one sample of origin, sequenced in a study of blood T cell repertoires in COVID-19. Profiled with immunoSEQ multiplex PCR; TCRdb holds only in-frame clones, not every one. The sample lists 120,000 or so clones, 65% to 90% seen once, with roughly a quarter in the top ten. The source material was peripheral blood. All receptors derive from a woman aged 80 or older with acute or convalescent COVID-19.

The V and J genes are TRBV13 and TRBJ2-2; 8 bases are shared with TRBD1. CDR1 and CDR2 (germline): PRHDT, FYEKMQ (reference sequence). With V trimmed by 0 bases and J by 4 bases, 4 bases remained unmatched. The CDR3 has 16 amino acids. For the CDR3, the DNA is TGTGCCAGCAGCTTAGGGCAGGGGGCTGGCACCGGGGAGCTGTTTTTT. Translation gives CASSLGQGAGTGELFF.

This chain connects TRBV2 to TRBJ1-5; TRBD1 might be the D (6 bases). The V end lost 8 bases, the J end lost 5 bases, and 16 bases lay between the germline ends. CDR3 size: 14 residues. CDR1 is SNHLY and CDR2 is FYNNEI in the germline V gene. DNA for the CDR3: TGTGCCAGCTCCGGGACACTGGCTGATCAGCCCCAGCATTTT. Translation: CASSGTLADQPQHF.

The chain uses TRBV6-2 or TRBV6-3 and TRBJ2-7; possible D gene TRBD1, 6 bases. Germline-derived CDR1 and CDR2 are MNHEY and SVGEGT. The CDR3 totals 13 residues. Trimming stripped 5 bases from V and 4 bases from J, with 12 bases between. CDR3 residues: CASSLTGIYEQYF. The CDR3 DNA is TGTGCCAGCAGTCTTACAGGGATTTACGAGCAGTACTTC.